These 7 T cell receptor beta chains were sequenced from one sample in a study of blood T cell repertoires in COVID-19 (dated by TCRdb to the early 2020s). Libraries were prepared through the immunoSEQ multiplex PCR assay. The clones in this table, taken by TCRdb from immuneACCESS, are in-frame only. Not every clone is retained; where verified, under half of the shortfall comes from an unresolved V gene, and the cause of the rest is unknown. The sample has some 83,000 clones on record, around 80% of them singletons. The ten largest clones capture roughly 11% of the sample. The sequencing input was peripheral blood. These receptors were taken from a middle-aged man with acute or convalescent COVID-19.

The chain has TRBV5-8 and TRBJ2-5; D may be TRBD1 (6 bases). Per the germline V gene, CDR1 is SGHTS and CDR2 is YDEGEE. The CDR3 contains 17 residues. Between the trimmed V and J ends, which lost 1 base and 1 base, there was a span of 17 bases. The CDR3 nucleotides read TGTGCCAGCAGCTTGTATGCGACAGGACCTAGCCAAGAGACCCAGTACTTC. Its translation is CASSLYATGPSQETQYF. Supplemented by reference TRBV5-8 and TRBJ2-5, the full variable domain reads EAGVTQSPTHLIKTRGQQATLRCSPISGHTSVYWYQQALGLGLQFLLWYDEGEERNRGNFPPRFSGRQFPNYSSELNVNALELEDSALYLCASSLYATGPSQETQYFGPGTRLLVL.

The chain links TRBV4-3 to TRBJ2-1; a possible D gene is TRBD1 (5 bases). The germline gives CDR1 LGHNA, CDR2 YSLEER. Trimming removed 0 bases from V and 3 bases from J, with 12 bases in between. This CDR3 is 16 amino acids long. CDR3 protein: CASSQDGAGNYNEQFF. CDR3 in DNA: TGCGCCAGCAGCCAAGATGGGGCCGGAAACTACAATGAGCAGTTCTTC.

CDR3 residues: CASSIGQGGYTF. Written as DNA, the CDR3 is TGTGCCAGCAGCATAGGACAGGGCGGCTACACCTTC. The chain combines TRBV11-2 with TRBJ1-2; TRBD1 agrees at 8 bases. CDR1 SGHAT and CDR2 FQNNGV come from the germline V gene. V gave up 5 bases and J gave up 8 bases; unmatched junction bases: 4. CDR3 length: 12 amino acids.

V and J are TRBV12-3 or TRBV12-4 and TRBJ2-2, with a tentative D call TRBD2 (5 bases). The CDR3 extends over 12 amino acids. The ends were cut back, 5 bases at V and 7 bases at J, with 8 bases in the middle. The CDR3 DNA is TGTGCCAGCAGTATCGGGATCGGGGAGCTGTTTTTT. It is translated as CASSIGIGELFF.

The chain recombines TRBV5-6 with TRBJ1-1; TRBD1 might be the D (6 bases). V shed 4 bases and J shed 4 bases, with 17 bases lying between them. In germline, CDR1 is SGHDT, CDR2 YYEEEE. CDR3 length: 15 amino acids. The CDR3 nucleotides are TGTGCCAGCAGCGGACGGCAGGGGAGCGGCACTGAAGCTTTCTTT. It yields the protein CASSGRQGSGTEAFF.

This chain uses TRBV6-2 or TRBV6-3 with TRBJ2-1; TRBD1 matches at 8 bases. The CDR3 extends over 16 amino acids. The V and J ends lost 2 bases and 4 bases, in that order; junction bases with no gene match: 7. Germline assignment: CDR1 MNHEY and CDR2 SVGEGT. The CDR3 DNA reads TGTGCCAGCAGTTACCGGACAGGGATCCCTTACAATGAGCAGTTCTTC. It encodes CASSYRTGIPYNEQFF.

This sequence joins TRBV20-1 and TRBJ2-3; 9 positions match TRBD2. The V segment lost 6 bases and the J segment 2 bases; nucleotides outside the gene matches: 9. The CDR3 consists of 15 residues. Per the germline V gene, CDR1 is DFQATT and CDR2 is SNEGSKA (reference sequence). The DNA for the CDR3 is TGCAGTGCCAGTTTGGCTAGCGGGACCACAGATACGCAGTATTTT. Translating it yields CSASLASGTTDTQYF.